This is a list of T cell receptor beta chains from one sample in a study of cytomegalovirus exposure and HLA in healthy donors. Assay used: immunoSEQ multiplex PCR; TCRdb lists only in-frame clones, some missing. The sample lists some 200,000 clones; 80% to 90% were seen once. Sequences were obtained from PBMCs. Receptors originate from a woman aged 30 to 39 in good health and CMV-seropositive. Each CDR3 is given with its conserved first and last residue. D genes are given only for firm matches.

len: 13
d_gene: -
v_gene: TRBV11-2
CDR3aa: CASSFDYSYEQYF

len: 13
d_gene: -
v_gene: TRBV27
CDR3aa: CASSLSLNTEAFF

len: 14
d_gene: -
v_gene: TRBV5-1
CDR3aa: CASSLSGSGNTIYF

len: 11
d_gene: -
v_gene: TRBV6-1
CDR3aa: CASGQYPGYTF

len: 15
d_gene: TRBD2
v_gene: TRBV7-2
CDR3aa: CASSTLAGFSYEQYF

len: 12
d_gene: -
v_gene: TRBV29-1
CDR3aa: CSVVSRAGGYTF

len: 13
d_gene: -
v_gene: TRBV6-1
CDR3aa: CASSWSTNQPQHF

len: 15
d_gene: -
v_gene: TRBV28
CDR3aa: CASSSPPRQTYEQYF

len: 16
d_gene: -
v_gene: TRBV7-9
CDR3aa: CASSLAAYGGQPEQYF

len: 14
d_gene: -
v_gene: TRBV29-1
CDR3aa: CSVEAPGIYNEQFF

len: 15
d_gene: -
v_gene: TRBV4-1
CDR3aa: CASSPSRDNFYEQYF

len: 15
d_gene: -
v_gene: TRBV6-1
CDR3aa: CASSDRGSANEKLFF

len: 13
d_gene: -
v_gene: TRBV9
CDR3aa: CASSVRVSETQYF

len: 17
d_gene: -
v_gene: TRBV5-8
CDR3aa: CASSLGQDPTANEKLFF

len: 15
d_gene: -
v_gene: TRBV9
CDR3aa: CASSVSEGFIAEQYF

len: 11
d_gene: TRBD1
v_gene: TRBV5-1
CDR3aa: CASRQGYEQYF

len: 14
d_gene: -
v_gene: TRBV7-9
CDR3aa: CASSLSREVNEQYF

len: 15
d_gene: -
v_gene: TRBV11-1
CDR3aa: CASSLGAGINQPQHF

len: 16
d_gene: TRBD1
v_gene: TRBV6-5
CDR3aa: CASSYSPQGARYGYTF

len: 19
d_gene: TRBD2
v_gene: TRBV29-1
CDR3aa: CSVGLRGVTSGPNTGELFF

len: 13
d_gene: -
v_gene: TRBV6-5
CDR3aa: CASSSSASYGYTF

len: 13
d_gene: -
v_gene: TRBV10-3
CDR3aa: CAISEYSTDTQYF

len: 15
d_gene: -
v_gene: TRBV25-1
CDR3aa: CASSGGRTVPTEAFF

len: 13
d_gene: -
v_gene: TRBV29-1
CDR3aa: CSVVPHREGEAFF

len: 15
d_gene: TRBD2
v_gene: TRBV19
CDR3aa: CASSIDGRSADTQYF

len: 13
d_gene: -
v_gene: TRBV10-3
CDR3aa: CAIREVGHEKLFF

len: 15
d_gene: TRBD1
v_gene: TRBV15
CDR3aa: CATSRSRDSRYEQYF

len: 16
d_gene: TRBD1
v_gene: TRBV5-1
CDR3aa: CASSLAEGAVKNIQYF

len: 13
d_gene: TRBD1
v_gene: TRBV6-5
CDR3aa: CASSPDRAFGYTF

len: 15
d_gene: TRBD1
v_gene: TRBV2
CDR3aa: CASSEMGQGSYEQYF

len: 19
d_gene: TRBD1
v_gene: TRBV28
CDR3aa: CASELYRGRRITSSYEQYF

len: 12
d_gene: -
v_gene: TRBV28
CDR3aa: CASGAGMYEQYF

len: 11
d_gene: -
v_gene: TRBV20-1
CDR3aa: CSAYRDYEQYF

len: 16
d_gene: TRBD2
v_gene: TRBV30
CDR3aa: CAWRPGTSGRANEQFF

len: 13
d_gene: -
v_gene: TRBV11-2
CDR3aa: CASSLTANYGYTF

len: 14
d_gene: TRBD1
v_gene: TRBV2
CDR3aa: CASSDGTGIYEQYF

len: 13
d_gene: -
v_gene: TRBV7-9
CDR3aa: CASSGNRQQPQHF

len: 15
d_gene: -
v_gene: TRBV9
CDR3aa: CASSEGYSVNTEAFF

len: 12
d_gene: -
v_gene: TRBV7-6
CDR3aa: CASSFTGTEQYF

len: 12
d_gene: -
v_gene: TRBV6-1
CDR3aa: CARGQLNQPQHF

len: 15
d_gene: TRBD2
v_gene: TRBV27
CDR3aa: CASSVQRGGSWEQFF

len: 16
d_gene: -
v_gene: TRBV7-6
CDR3aa: CASSLAGGVEYNEQFF

len: 17
d_gene: TRBD2
v_gene: TRBV10-2
CDR3aa: CASSSEREGVFSYEQYF

len: 15
d_gene: -
v_gene: TRBV15
CDR3aa: CATSRTGTPRYGYTF

len: 13
d_gene: -
v_gene: TRBV15
CDR3aa: CATSVRRGETQYF

len: 14
d_gene: -
v_gene: TRBV27
CDR3aa: CASSFGFSGTEAFF

len: 14
d_gene: TRBD1
v_gene: TRBV28
CDR3aa: CASSLWDRDYEQYF

len: 18
d_gene: TRBD2
v_gene: TRBV29-1
CDR3aa: CSVGPSLRWGGSTDTQYF

len: 14
d_gene: TRBD2
v_gene: TRBV7-2
CDR3aa: CASSPRTSSYEQYF

len: 15
d_gene: TRBD2
v_gene: TRBV29-1
CDR3aa: CSVEGFGTSLGEQFF

len: 13
d_gene: -
v_gene: TRBV5-1
CDR3aa: CASSVQELDTQYF

len: 15
d_gene: -
v_gene: TRBV11-2
CDR3aa: CASSLTLDRNYGYTF

len: 14
d_gene: TRBD1
v_gene: TRBV6-4
CDR3aa: CASSESGGFDTQYF

len: 13
d_gene: -
v_gene: TRBV5-1
CDR3aa: CASSPWSAGMEYF

len: 16
d_gene: -
v_gene: TRBV28
CDR3aa: CASGPPRGNYPYEQYF